The next 19 T cell receptor beta chains were all read from a single sample in a study of regulatory T cells in long-lasting Graves disease. Assembly of TCR beta libraries relied on iRepertoire HTBI primers together with Arm-PCR of CDR3 regions. TCRdb reprocessed the multiplex PCR reads via MiXCR and lists one record per CDR3 protein. The sample consists of about 330,000 distinct CDR3 sequences, about 16% of them appearing once. Time point indicated: newly diagnosed GD, antithyroid drugs for less than 3 months. After RNA was extracted from PBMCs, the TCR library was made from it. The same specimen was also included in a second study, on T cells in Graves' hyperthyroidism and ophthalmopathy.

Specimen: peripheral blood mononuclear cells (PBMCs), collected at new diagnosis, from a patient treated with antithyroid drugs. The receptors here all came from a woman aged 18 to 35 with Graves disease.

The chain combines TRBV28 with TRBJ2-7; tentatively, D is TRBD2 (6 bases). CDR3 length: 11 amino acids. V lost 7 bases and J 3 bases, leaving 7 bases between the germline ends. Germline V gene sequence: CDR1 MDHEN, CDR2 SYDVKM. The DNA of the CDR3 is TGTGCCAGCACGGGGGACTACGAGCAGTACTTC. It translates to CASTGDYEQYF.

The rearrangement joins TRBV30 to TRBJ1-1; D gene unclear. The CDR3 has 13 amino acids. The V gene's germline CDR1 is GTSNPN and CDR2 SVGIG (reference sequence). Deletions cut 0 bases from V and 0 bases from J, with 5 bases between. Written as DNA, the CDR3 is TGTGCCTGGAGTGTAATCTTGAACACTGAAGCTTTCTTT. Amino acids: CAWSVILNTEAFF. Looking up the rest from reference TRBV30 and TRBJ1-1 gives the full variable domain: SQTIHQWPATLVQPVGSPLSLECTVEGTSNPNLYWYRQAAGRGLQLLFYSVGIGQISSEVPQNLSASRPQDRQFILSSKKLLLSDSGFYLCAWSVILNTEAFFGQGTRLTVV.

This clonotype was counted only a few times. The chain employs TRBV20-1 and TRBJ2-1; TRBD2 aligns across 12 bases. Looked up from germline, CDR1 is DFQATT and CDR2 is SNEGSKA (reference sequence). The CDR3 runs to 15 residues. The junction had 8 bases not matched to a gene; V was cut back by 7 bases and J by 4 bases. The DNA of the CDR3 is TGCAGTGGTACCTCCGGGACTAGCGGGTACAATGAGCAGTTCTTC. It translates to CSGTSGTSGYNEQFF.

As to this clonotype: A read error may explain this, as a much larger clone is one base away. The chain employs TRBV6-2 or TRBV6-3 and TRBJ2-7; D not resolved. This CDR3 comprises 15 residues. CDR1 MNHEY and CDR2 SVGEGT come from the germline V gene. V was pared by 5 bases and J by 2 bases, with 16 bases between. The CDR3 DNA reads as TGTGCCAGCAGTAGCCAGTGGGCGCTAACCTACGAGCAGTACTTC. Translating it yields CASSSQWALTYEQYF.

This clonotype was found many times. The chain employs TRBV3-1 and TRBJ2-5; 9 bases match TRBD2. Unmatched junction bases numbered 5, after V lost 2 bases and J lost 1 base. The germline gives CDR1 LGHDT, CDR2 YNNKEL (reference sequence). The CDR3 is 16 amino acids. CDR3 sequence (DNA): TGTGCCAGCAGCCAATATAGCGGGGGCCCCCAAGAGACCCAGTACTTC. Translated, it gives CASSQYSGGPQETQYF.

This clonotype was seen a few times. It may be a read error: a sequence one base away is much more abundant. The V call is TRBV6-2 or TRBV6-3, the J call TRBJ2-7, with 9 bases identical to TRBD2. The trim removed 4 bases at V and 5 bases at J, leaving 9 bases unmatched. This CDR3 is built from 15 residues. Germline loops: CDR1 MNHEY, CDR2 SVGEGT. The CDR3 coding sequence is TGTGCCAGCAGTTTCAGGGCGGGAGGGCAGGACGAGCAGTACTTC. This encodes CASSFRAGGQDEQYF.

This clonotype has more than one count but fewer than ten. V usage is TRBV5-1 and J usage is TRBJ1-5, with unresolved D. CDR1 is SGHRS and CDR2 is YFSETQ in the germline V gene. The CDR3 loop spans 14 amino acids. V was clipped by 4 bases and J by 2 bases, with 10 bases between them. The CDR3 reads CASSGGRRNQPQHF. The CDR3 nucleotides read TGCGCCAGCAGCGGTGGTAGGCGCAATCAGCCCCAGCATTTT.

This clonotype came up a few times. The chain is built from TRBV29-1 and TRBJ1-1; D ambiguous. CDR3 length equals 12 residues. The germline V gene has CDR1 SQVTM and CDR2 ANQGSEA. Trimming took 6 bases from V and 1 from J, leaving 9 bases between them. The CDR3 bases are TGCAGCGTAGGACGGGGGAACACTGAAGCTTTCTTT. Translated: CSVGRGNTEAFF.

There are a few counts of this clonotype. In DNA form, the CDR3 reads TGCGCCAGCAGCTCAGAGGGGGTTTCTGGCTATGGCTACACCTTC. Residues: CASSSEGVSGYGYTF. The J gene is TRBJ1-2, the V gene TRBV5-1; TRBD1 is a possible D gene (6 bases). Germline V gene sequence: CDR1 SGHRS, CDR2 YFSETQ. This CDR3 has 15 amino acids. V dropped 3 bases and J dropped 4 bases, with 16 bases sitting between them.

The sample holds a few counts of this clonotype. The chain has TRBV5-4 and TRBJ2-3; 9 bases are a match to TRBD2. This CDR3 is built from 14 residues. Germline V gene data show CDR1 as SGHNT and CDR2 as YYREEE (reference sequence). V was pared by 5 bases and J by 4 bases, with 5 bases of the junction left unmatched. This CDR3 is CASRGSGGPDTQYF. CDR3 sequence (DNA): TGTGCCAGCAGGGGTAGCGGGGGACCAGATACGCAGTATTTT.

As regards this clonotype: A read error may be the cause here, since a much bigger clone is one base away. CDR3 in amino acids: CASSPYSGPLNGDEQFF. The CDR3 DNA sequence: TGCGCCAGCAGCCCTTATAGCGGCCCCCTTAACGGGGATGAGCAGTTCTTC. The rearrangement joins TRBV5-1 to TRBJ2-1, with a weak D call TRBD2 (6 bases). The CDR3 loop spans 17 amino acids. Between the trimmed V and J ends, which lost 4 bases and 8 bases, there was a span of 25 bases. Germline V gives CDR1 SGHRS, CDR2 YFSETQ.

The sample holds one count of this clonotype. A much bigger clone sits one base away, suggesting this may be a read error. The chain has TRBV5-1 and TRBJ2-3; D gene uncertain. The J call is doubtful: the DNA matches TRBJ2-5 better. Looked up from germline, CDR1 is SGHRS and CDR2 is YFSETQ. This CDR3 comprises 13 residues. CDR3 loop: CASGFRVGETQYF. The CDR3 DNA follows: TGCGCCAGCGGCTTCCGGGTGGGAGAGACCCAGTACTTC.

This clonotype was recorded at least ten times. The J gene is TRBJ2-5, the V gene TRBV2; D may be TRBD1 (6 bases). Germline V lookup: CDR1 SNHLY, CDR2 FYNNEI. The CDR3 loop spans 11 amino acids. With 10 bases removed from V and 3 bases from J, the gap between germline ends came to 9 bases. CDR3 bases: TGTGCCACGAACAGGGAAGAGACCCAGTACTTC. The encoded protein is CATNREETQYF.

This clonotype was seen a handful of times. J is TRBJ2-7 and V is TRBV6-2 or TRBV6-3, with D perhaps given as TRBD1 or TRBD2 (5 bases each). Germline CDR1 reads MNHEY; CDR2 reads SVGEGT. V was shortened by 2 bases and J by 1 base, with 15 bases between the two germline ends. CDR3 length: 16 residues. The CDR3, as DNA: TGTGCCAGCAGTTACGGTCTATTCGGGGCGTCCTACGAGCAGTACTTC. This codes for CASSYGLFGASYEQYF.

This clonotype was found many times. V usage is TRBV7-3 and J usage is TRBJ2-2; 8 bases fit TRBD2. After removal of 3 bases from V and 4 bases from J, the junction contained 7 bases not matched to a gene. The CDR3 totals 16 residues. Germline V CDR1 and CDR2: SGHTA, FQGTGA. CDR3 bases: TGTGCCAGCAGCTTCGCAACGGGGGGGCGCACCGGGGAGCTGTTTTTT. Protein sequence: CASSFATGGRTGELFF.

As for this clonotype: A far bigger clonotype differs at one base, so this is likely a read error. The CDR3 reads CAWSPHAGINEQSF. In nucleotides, the CDR3 is TGTGCCTGGAGTCCCCATGCAGGGATCAATGAGCAGTCCTTC. The rearrangement links TRBV30 to TRBJ2-3, with D tentatively TRBD1 (5 bases). Per germline, CDR1 GTSNPN and CDR2 SVGIG (reference sequence). CDR3 size: 14 residues.

This clonotype was observed at least ten times. V and J are TRBV2 and TRBJ1-2; tentatively, D is TRBD1 (5 bases). The CDR3 loop spans 14 amino acids. The V end lost 0 bases, the J end lost 8 bases, and 13 bases lay between the germline ends. The germline V gene has CDR1 SNHLY and CDR2 FYNNEI. The DNA of the CDR3 is TGTGCCAGCAGTGAAGCGTTAGGGGTGGAGGGCTACACCTTC. Translation gives CASSEALGVEGYTF.

This clonotype was detected ten times or more. V and J are TRBV28 and TRBJ1-2; TRBD1 aligns across 8 bases. There are 14 residues in the CDR3. Unmatched junction bases numbered 7, after V lost 3 bases and J lost 7 bases. Germline values: CDR1 MDHEN, CDR2 SYDVKM. The CDR3 protein is CASSFSGGAFGYTF. For the CDR3, the DNA is TGTGCCAGCAGTTTCTCAGGGGGCGCGTTTGGCTACACCTTC.

This clonotype has a handful of counts. The CDR3 sequence: CATSDGADRGGSQYF. The CDR3 coding sequence is TGTGCCACCAGTGATGGAGCGGACAGGGGGGGATCGCAGTACTTC. The gene calls are TRBV24-1 and TRBJ2-7, with 10 bases that match TRBD1. CDR1 and CDR2 (germline): KGHDR, SFDVKD. Trimming cost V 3 bases and J 9 bases; bases outside gene matches: 10. CDR3 size: 15 residues.